Sequencing of this T cell receptor beta chain was carried out in a study of blood T cell repertoires in COVID-19. Study-level information: Sources were T cells, B-cell-depleted T cells, or PBMCs; the material itself was cDNA or gDNA.

This table comes from immunoSEQ multiplex PCR, and its TCRdb copy is limited to in-frame clones, with some not included. The sample holds some 270,000 clones, over 75% seen once. The Seattle patients joined while their infection was active and were tracked longitudinally afterward. With V trimmed by 4 bases and J by 5 bases, 14 bases remained unmatched. Germline CDR1 SGHDN, CDR2 FVKESK. The length of the CDR3 is 17 residues. The gene calls are TRBV14 and TRBJ2-7; 10 bases map to TRBD1. This TCR was sampled from a human donor with COVID-19, enrolled during active disease. The donor label of this sample is uncertain. The sample was peripheral blood. CDR3 in DNA: TGTGCCAGCAGCCTCGACCCCAGACAGGGGGCTTTCCACGAGCAGTACTTC. This translates into CASSLDPRQGAFHEQYF.